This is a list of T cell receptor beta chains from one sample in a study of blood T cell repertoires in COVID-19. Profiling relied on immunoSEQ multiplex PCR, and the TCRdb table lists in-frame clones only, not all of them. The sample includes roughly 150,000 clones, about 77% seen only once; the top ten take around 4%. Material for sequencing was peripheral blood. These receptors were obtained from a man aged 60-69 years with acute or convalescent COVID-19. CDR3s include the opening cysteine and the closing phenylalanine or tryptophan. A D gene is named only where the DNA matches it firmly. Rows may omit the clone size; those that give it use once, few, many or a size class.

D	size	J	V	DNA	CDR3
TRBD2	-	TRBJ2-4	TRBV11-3	TGTGCCAGCAGCTTAGATGCAGCGGGAGGCCTACTAAACATTCAGTACTTC	CASSLDAAGGLLNIQYF
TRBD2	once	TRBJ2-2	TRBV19	TGTGCCAGTAGTATAGGGGCTAGCGGGAGTAGAACCGGGGAGCTGTTTTTT	CASSIGASGSRTGELFF
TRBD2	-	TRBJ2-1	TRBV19	TGTGCCAGTAGGCCGCGTAGCGGGAATGAGCAGTTCTTC	CASRPRSGNEQFF
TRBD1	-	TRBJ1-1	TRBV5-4	TGTGCCAGCAGCGCGACAGGGGTCGCAGTAGCTTTCTTT	CASSATGVAVAFF
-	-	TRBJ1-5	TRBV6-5	TGTGCCAGCAGTTATACGGGGGGGAGCAATCAGCCCCAGCATTTT	CASSYTGGSNQPQHF
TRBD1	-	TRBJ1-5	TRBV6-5	TGTGCCAGCCGGGACAGGGAGCATCAGCCCCAGCATTTT	CASRDREHQPQHF
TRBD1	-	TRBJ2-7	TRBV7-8	TGTGCCAGCAGCTCCCGGACAGGGCGCGAGCAGTACTTC	CASSSRTGREQYF
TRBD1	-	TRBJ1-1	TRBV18	TGTGCCAGCTCACCCTCTGGACAGGGCCAAGACACTGAAGCTTTCTTT	CASSPSGQGQDTEAFF
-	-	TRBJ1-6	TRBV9	TGTGCCAGCAGAGATGGGGGGAGCTCCTATAATTCACCCCTCCACTTT	CASRDGGSSYNSPLHF
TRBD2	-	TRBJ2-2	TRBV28	TGTGCCAGCAGCCTAAGTGGACTAGCGGGAGCCGGGGAGCTGTTTTTT	CASSLSGLAGAGELFF
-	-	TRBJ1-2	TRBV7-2	TGTGCCAGCAGCTTAAGTCTTAGCTATGGCTACACCTTC	CASSLSLSYGYTF
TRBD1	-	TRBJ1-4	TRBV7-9	TGTGCCAGCAGGGACCAGGGGGCTGGTAATGAAAAACTGTTTTTT	CASRDQGAGNEKLFF
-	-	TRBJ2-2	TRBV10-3	TGTGCCATCGCATCCCAGGGGAGCACCGGGGAGCTGTTTTTT	CAIASQGSTGELFF
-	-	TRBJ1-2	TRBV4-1	TGCGCCAGCAGCCAAGACGGCTATGGCTACACCTTC	CASSQDGYGYTF
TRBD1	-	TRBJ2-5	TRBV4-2	TGTGCCAGCAGCCAAGTAGACAGGGGGGAGACCCAGTACTTC	CASSQVDRGETQYF
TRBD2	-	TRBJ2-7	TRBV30	TGTGCCTGGACTAGCGGTGCCTACGAGCAGTACTTC	CAWTSGAYEQYF
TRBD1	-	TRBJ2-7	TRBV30	TGTGCCTGGAGTGTATGGGGACAGTGGAACGAGCAGTACTTC	CAWSVWGQWNEQYF
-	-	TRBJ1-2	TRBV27	TGTGCCAGCAGCGGGGGATATGGCTACACCTTC	CASSGGYGYTF
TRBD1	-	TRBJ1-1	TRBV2	TGTGCCAGCAGTGGACAAACAGGGGCGAACACTGAAGCTTTCTTT	CASSGQTGANTEAFF
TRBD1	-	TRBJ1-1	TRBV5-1	TGCGCCAGCAGCTTGCGGGCAGGGGGGTTGAACACTGAAGCTTTCTTT	CASSLRAGGLNTEAFF
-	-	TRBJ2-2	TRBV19	TGTGCCAGTAGTATAGAAAGGAGAGCCGGGGAGCTGTTTTTT	CASSIERRAGELFF